This T cell receptor beta chain emerged from a study of cytomegalovirus exposure and HLA in healthy donors (dated by TCRdb to about 2017). With regard to the full study: An earlier analysis of about 560 of the donors reported 250 to 300 Gb of sequence data and about 120 million unique TCR beta sequences obtained from about 200 million T cells. An early release that covered 640 HLA-typed donors contained approximately 300 gigabases of sequencing data and 85 million to 100 million unique TCR sequences. Of the roughly 420 genotyped donors, 75% to 85% were placed in the genetic ancestry cluster associated with self-reported Caucasian donors. The study was designed to test whether signatures of past pathogen exposure could be identified by cataloging public T cell receptors. The study profiled the T cell repertoires of 550 to 700 subjects by immunosequencing and related them to cytomegalovirus serostatus. Along with the approximately 620-subject first cohort, a separate validation cohort of over a hundred different subjects was used. The study combined high-throughput TCR immunosequencing, statistical association of individual TCRs with disease status, and machine learning to predict cytomegalovirus infection status. A later analysis re-analyzed previously published TCR beta repertoires from about 600 donors and added high-resolution HLA genotyping to study TCR occurrence patterns. The later analysis used no new phenotypic data to find candidate immune exposures, relying instead on TCR beta sequences and their occurrence across donors. An earlier analysis of some 500 of the donors used high-throughput TCR beta sequencing to judge whether each TCR beta V gene segment behaved as functional or pseudogenic. Donor age, sex, ethnicity and CMV serostatus were compiled together with the repertoire data. A later genetic analysis took genome-wide SNP genotypes for 398 of the 666 donors and used that subset as a discovery cohort. All discovery cohort repertoires had been generated on a single sequencing platform. Both class I and class II loci were covered by HLA typing, at four-digit resolution. The number of typed donors differed by locus: roughly 620-640 for A, B, C, DRB1 and DQB1; roughly 510 for DQA1; roughly 600 for DPA1; and about 470 for DPB1. Because of strong linkage in the cohort, roughly five DR-DQ haplotypes were treated as single units for association and clustering. Across 398 genotyped donors of the cohort, an average of about 240,000 unique TCR beta nucleotide sequences per donor were sequenced, and roughly 20% of those sequences were non-productive. The full study reports these points: In a later analysis, several top co-occurrence clusters were reported to appear linked to parvovirus B19, influenza, CMV and Epstein-Barr virus. Compared with the 666-donor mean, donors in an Asian-associated ancestry cluster had fewer N-insertions in productive TCRs, according to a later genetic analysis. In an earlier analysis of about 540 of the donors, most TCR beta V segments were observed in productive rearrangements about 87% or about 30% of the time, broadly matching IMGT annotations. Across donors, most TCR sequences were observed very rarely, whereas some public TCRs were present in many individuals. HLA typing was unavailable for some donors at each locus, so association tests used only the typed subset. Because counts were too low, about 18 rarely observed V segments, including chromosome 9 orphons, were left out of the earlier analysis of 587 of the donors. In both the original and validation cohorts, the classifier was reported to diagnose cytomegalovirus status with high specificity and sensitivity. In a later analysis, some 18,000 TCR beta sequences were associated with specific HLA alleles at a false discovery rate of 0.05. Immune exposure information for the cohort was limited to CMV serostatus. The authors suggested that the approach could potentially be generalized to other disease states and immunological phenotypes. A later analysis found that most CMV-associated TCR beta chains appeared HLA-restricted, with HLA associations seemingly driven largely by CMV exposure. In a later analysis, the rate of TCR association differed among HLA loci, with DRB1 alleles having the most associated TCRs and HLA-C alleles having the fewest. Strong co-occurrence of HLA alleles, especially DR and DQ, made assigning TCR associations to individual alleles difficult. Correlated functional status among segregating V segments might reflect linkage disequilibrium, but an unknown experimental factor could not be ruled out. The presence/absence analyses assumed that sequencing depth was roughly uniform across donors, and that assumption may not be true. A further reported finding was that TCR beta sequences accurately predicted the HLA-A and HLA-B alleles for most subjects in the first cohort. A few of the identified cytomegalovirus-associated TCR beta chains were confirmed in vitro to be specific for cytomegalovirus antigens. A group of highly shared sequence variants was considered likely to be a technical artifact of the sequencing pipeline. The study gave a list of some 150 TCR beta chains associated with cytomegalovirus. V-gene and J-gene trimming of TCR beta chains was associated with a missense DCLRE1C variant in a later genetic analysis, and the association was replicated in an independent cohort. This cohort had only TCR beta chains sequenced, and the lack of alpha or paired-chain data limited which features could be detected. Compared with equally common non-associated chains, HLA-associated TCR beta chains in a later analysis were more clonally expanded and had lower generation probabilities.

Libraries were built with the immunoSEQ multiplex PCR assay. A mixture of 60 forward primers for TCR Vbeta segments and 13 reverse primers for TCR Jbeta segments was used in the multiplex PCR. Amplification of the CDR3 region of rearranged TCR beta genes was performed with a multiplex PCR assay on genomic DNA. On the Illumina HiSeq System, the amplified TCR beta libraries were sequenced as 87-base-pair reads. Per the authors' processing: A later analysis tallied 75 million to 95 million unique TCR beta chains across the 640 or so repertoires, and around 12 million of those chains were shared by two or more donors. To remove PCR and sequencing errors, raw reads were error-corrected and collapsed into unique sequences using a nearest-neighbor algorithm that merged closely related sequences. Alignment of CDR3 sequences to IMGT reference sequences was used to assign V, D and J gene segments. For a sequence to be retained, a match of at least six nucleotides to both a V gene segment and a J gene segment was required. Rearrangements were called productive when the CDR3 lacked stop codons and stayed in frame with V and J; all others were non-productive. CDR3 was defined according to IMGT convention as the region running from the second conserved V-encoded cysteine to the conserved J-encoded phenylalanine. Sequences without an unambiguous match to a single V gene segment were excluded from the earlier analysis of several hundred of the donors. An earlier analysis of fewer than 750 of the donors classified V segments as functional when productive rearrangements were above 56.7% and as segregating when the standard deviation between donors was above 5%. To diagnose cytomegalovirus status from the catalog of TCR beta chain sequences, a statistical classification framework was built. In a later analysis, TCR nucleotide sequences were compared against IMGT/GENE-DB human TR gene sequences so that V and J genes could be assigned. Using the TCRdist pipeline, a later analysis assigned CDR3 sequences along with most-parsimonious VDJ recombination scenarios. In a later analysis, each TCR beta chain was defined by its CDR3 amino acid sequence together with its V-gene family, and reads without a unique V-gene family were excluded. A later analysis removed over 500 highly shared, low-generation-probability nucleotide sequences to deal with suspected cross-contamination and a sequencing artifact. For each public chain, a later analysis derived a clonal expansion index from normalized ranks of inferred template counts within each repertoire. A later analysis computed generation probabilities with a VDJ recombination model fitted to out-of-frame rearrangements, and checked the results against IGoR. In a later analysis, TCR-TCR, TCR-HLA and TCR-CMV co-occurrence was scored with hypergeometric tests, and a repertoire-size bias correction was applied to TCR pairs. A later analysis estimated false discovery rates by permuting HLA or CMV assignments 20 times. A later analysis grouped co-occurring TCRs with DBSCAN, adding TCRdist sequence similarity when clustering within HLA-allele-positive subsets. Co-occurrence clustering excluded repertoires with fewer than 30,000 or more than 120,000 public chains, plus five with anomalous nucleotide sharing. TCRdb took this table from immuneACCESS and kept in-frame rearrangements with V and J called. Such tables lack part of the clones; where checked against another copy, unresolved V genes explain under half of the gap, and the rest is unexplained. V, J and clone size are taken as reported in that table, and D and trimming were inferred from the DNA itself. For this sample, the table gives 74,000 or so clones. The top ten hold approximately 1.5% of the sample.

In total, roughly 670 healthy bone marrow donors made up the cohort. All cohort members were sampled while nominally healthy, although unrecorded immune exposures were likely present. The donor tested CMV seronegative, placing the donor among the 350 to 400 seronegative members of the cohort. Each donor provided a peripheral blood sample, and peripheral blood mononuclear cells were used for TCR beta sequencing. The Qiagen DNeasy Blood Extraction Kit was used to extract genomic DNA from the blood cell samples. No count is given, but going by its frequency this clone is medium-sized (0.01 to 0.1%). Its specific antigen is unknown. This TCR came from a woman aged 55-69 years in good health and CMV-seronegative. Sequencing input: PBMCs.

The DNA sequence is given as TGTGCCAGCAGCGACCCTCACACAGGGTACGAGCAGTACTTC. It translates as CASSDPHTGYEQYF. The chain is assembled from TRBV6-1 and TRBJ2-7; the D gene is perhaps TRBD1, on 6 matching bases. Trimming at the junction amounts to 6 bases on V and 4 bases on J, and the germline ends lie 16 bases apart. Sequences MNHNS (CDR1) and SASEGT (CDR2) are obtained from the germline V gene. The CDR3, cysteine through phenylalanine, is 14 amino acids long. This entry keeps only the CDR3 DNA: 42 bases, framed from base 1.